This paragraph reports one T cell receptor beta chain. Its antigen is undetermined. A much more abundant neighbour one base away suggests this may be a read error. This entry belongs to a study of read filtering for tumor transcriptome and immune sequencing. Overall study: Patients were 17 male and some 13 female, mean age 65.9 years, range about 40 to 85. After DNase treatment, RNA was made into whole-transcriptome libraries. IR-seq gave about 3.5 to 10.27 million TCR reads per sample; RNA-seq gave roughly 80 to 1,300.

Germline V gene data show CDR1 as MNHEY and CDR2 as SMNVEV (reference sequence). This CDR3 contains 14 residues. Notes on the study in general: Even smaller IR-seq throughput identified most shared clonotypes.

The library was built from roughly 400 ng RNA with molecular barcoded adaptors for alpha/delta and beta/gamma chains. TCRdb analysed the reads with MiXCR anew, one entry per CDR3 protein. The data contain under 150,000 distinct CDR3 sequences, over 10% of them singletons. The source of this sequence is a donor at least 40 years old with multiple myeloma. The rearrangement joins TRBV27 to TRBJ2-3; D is undetermined. Sequenced material: a population of CD138-negative cells sorted from bone marrow. The CDR3, as DNA: TGTGCCAGCTGTTTATCGGAAGGGCTCCATACGCAGTATTTT. Protein product: CASCLSEGLHTQYF.